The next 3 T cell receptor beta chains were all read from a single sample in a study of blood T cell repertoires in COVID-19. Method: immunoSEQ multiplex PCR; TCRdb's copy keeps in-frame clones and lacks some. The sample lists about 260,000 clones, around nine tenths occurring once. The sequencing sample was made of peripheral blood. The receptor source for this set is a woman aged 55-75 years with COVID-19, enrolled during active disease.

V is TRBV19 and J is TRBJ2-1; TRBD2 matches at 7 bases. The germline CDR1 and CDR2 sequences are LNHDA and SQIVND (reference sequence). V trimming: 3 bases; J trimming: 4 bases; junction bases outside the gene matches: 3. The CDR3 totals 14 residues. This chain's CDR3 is CASSMASGYNEQFF. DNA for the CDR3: TGTGCCAGTAGTATGGCTAGCGGTTACAATGAGCAGTTCTTC.

The CDR3 nucleotides read TGCGCCAGCAGCCAAGATCCCGGGGGAGGTCAGCCCCAGCATTTT. It yields the protein CASSQDPGGGQPQHF. The chain couples TRBV4-1 to TRBJ1-5; maybe TRBD1 (5 bases). The CDR3 runs to 15 residues. The germline V gene encodes CDR1 MGHRA and CDR2 YSYEKL. V lost 0 bases and J 6 bases, leaving 12 bases between the germline ends.

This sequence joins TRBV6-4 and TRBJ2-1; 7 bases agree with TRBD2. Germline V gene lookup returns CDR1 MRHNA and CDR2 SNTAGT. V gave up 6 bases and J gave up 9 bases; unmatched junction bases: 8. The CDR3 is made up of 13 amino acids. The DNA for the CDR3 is TGTGCCAGCAGCTGGGAGGGCCGGGGTGAGCAGTTCTTC. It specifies CASSWEGRGEQFF.